Presented here are 30 T cell receptor beta chains from one specimen sequenced in a study of T cells in Graves' hyperthyroidism and ophthalmopathy. Using RNA transcripts as the source, TCR beta CDR3 regions were amplified. First-round RT-PCR targeting the TCR CDR3 was performed with the HTBI primer set. MiXCR, run by TCRdb on the multiplex PCR reads, gives a single entry per CDR3 protein. The sample comprises around 340,000 distinct CDR3 sequences, 17% of which are singletons, and roughly 35% rests with the top ten. The sequencing input was blood. The source of these receptors is a woman in her twenties or thirties with Graves' hyperthyroidism that later progressed to Graves' ophthalmopathy.

The sample holds many counts of this clonotype. The J gene is TRBJ1-1, the V gene TRBV28; a possible D gene is TRBD1 (5 bases). CDR1 MDHEN and CDR2 SYDVKM come from the germline V gene. The CDR3 has 13 amino acids. The CDR3 is CVTYVQVNTEAFF. The DNA for the CDR3 is TGTGTCACTTACGTACAGGTGAACACTGAAGCTTTCTTT.

The rearrangement joins TRBV11-2 to TRBJ2-4; unclear D gene. V was cut by 1 base and J by 9 bases, with 7 bases left in between. The length of the CDR3 is 12 residues. Germline V gene sequence: CDR1 SGHAT, CDR2 FQNNGV. The CDR3 here is CASSLGNRIQYF. The DNA for the CDR3 is TGTGCCAGCAGCTTAGGTAACCGCATTCAGTACTTC.

At least ten counts were recorded for this clonotype. The chain joins TRBV11-3 to TRBJ2-1, with a weak D call TRBD2 (5 bases). Germline-derived CDR1 and CDR2 are SGHNT and YENEEA. Trimming removed 2 bases from V and 7 bases from J, with 9 bases in between. This CDR3 region has 13 residues. The CDR3 coding sequence is TGTGCCAGCAGCTTACCGGGGTCAAATGAGCAGTTCTTC. As protein: CASSLPGSNEQFF. Full variable domain (missing parts from reference TRBV11-3 and TRBJ2-1): EAGVVQSPRYKIIEKKQPVAFWCNPISGHNTLYWYLQNLGQGPELLIRYENEEAVDDSQLPKDRFSAERLKGVDSTLKIQPAELGDSAVYLCASSLPGSNEQFFGPGTRLTVL.

This clonotype was picked up a small number of times. A much larger clone lies one base from this, so it may be a read error. The chain recombines TRBV30 with TRBJ1-1, with a possible D match to TRBD1 (6 bases). The CDR3 totals 14 residues. Germline values: CDR1 GTSNPN, CDR2 SVGIG (reference sequence). The CDR3 DNA reads as TGTGCCTCGAGTGTCTTCAGGGGCCGTACTGAAGCTTTCTTT. As protein: CASSVFRGRTEAFF.

This clonotype was detected many times. This rearrangement joins TRBV19 to TRBJ1-5; 7 nucleotides line up with TRBD1. Trimming at V came to 8 bases and at J to 2 bases, leaving 6 bases not matched to a gene. The CDR3 length is 14 residues. The germline V gene has CDR1 LNHDA and CDR2 SQIVND (reference sequence). CDR3 nucleotide sequence: TGTGCCAGTTCGGACAGGTCTGGCAATCAGCCCCAGCATTTT. Encoded protein: CASSDRSGNQPQHF.

This clonotype was counted at least ten times. The chain has TRBV6-1 and TRBJ1-4; D is unclear. The V end was cut by 8 bases, the J end by 5 bases, with 15 bases between. The CDR3 has 14 amino acids. Germline V gene sequence: CDR1 MNHNS, CDR2 SASEGT. CDR3 region: CASRTGGGNEKLFF. CDR3 bases: TGTGCCAGCCGGACGGGCGGTGGAAATGAAAAACTGTTTTTT.

The chain is built from TRBV7-9 and TRBJ1-3, with D perhaps TRBD1 (6 bases). The CDR3 is made up of 14 amino acids. V lost 5 bases to trimming and J lost 4 bases, with 12 bases between them. The germline gives CDR1 SEHNR, CDR2 FQNEAQ (reference sequence). CDR3 in DNA: TGTGCCAGCAGCATCACAGGGTTGGGAAACACCATATATTTT. It encodes CASSITGLGNTIYF.

This clonotype was observed many times. This chain connects TRBV6-1 to TRBJ1-5; unclear D gene. Looked up from germline, CDR1 is MNHNS and CDR2 is SASEGT. Trimming stripped 5 bases from V and 4 bases from J, with 12 bases between. This CDR3 comprises 14 residues. CDR3 sequence (DNA): TGTGCCAGCAGTAACGAGGGATTAAATCAGCCCCAGCATTTT. This codes for CASSNEGLNQPQHF.

This clonotype came up many times. The V gene is TRBV27, the J gene TRBJ2-5; 10 nucleotides line up with TRBD2. V was clipped by 8 bases and J by 5 bases; unmatched bases: 8. The CDR3 length is 14 residues. Looked up from germline, CDR1 is MNHEY and CDR2 is SMNVEV (reference sequence). Written as DNA, the CDR3 is TGTGCCAGCGGCAGGGGACTAGCGACGGAGACCCAGTACTTC. It specifies CASGRGLATETQYF.

The sample holds many counts of this clonotype. This chain joins TRBV6-1 and TRBJ2-3; D is ambiguous. The CDR3 length is 12 residues. Trimming took off 3 bases at V and 2 bases at J, with 3 bases between the two ends. The V gene's germline CDR1 is MNHNS and CDR2 SASEGT. The CDR3 sequence is CASSDYTDTQYF. Written as DNA, the CDR3 is TGTGCCAGCAGTGACTACACAGATACGCAGTATTTT.

This clonotype has at least ten counts. The CDR3 is CASSLSGQGVVPPLHF. CDR3 nucleotide sequence: TGTGCCAGCAGCTTAAGCGGGCAGGGAGTCGTTCCACCCCTCCACTTT. The V and J genes are TRBV11-2 and TRBJ1-6; perhaps TRBD1 as D (5 bases). The germline V gene encodes CDR1 SGHAT and CDR2 FQNNGV. V was cut by 2 bases and J by 11 bases, with 19 bases left in between. CDR3 length: 16 residues. Together with reference TRBV11-2 and TRBJ1-6, the CDR3 gives the full variable domain: EAGVAQSPRYKIIEKRQSVAFWCNPISGHATLYWYQQILGQGPKLLIQFQNNGVVDDSQLPKDRFSAERLKGVDSTLKIQPAKLEDSAVYLCASSLSGQGVVPPLHFGNGTRLTVT.

This clonotype was detected many times. The chain carries TRBV10-3 and TRBJ2-1; 10 bases align to TRBD2. The J segment lost 5 bases and the V segment lost 2 bases, leaving 12 bases of the junction unmatched. Germline CDR1 reads ENHRY; CDR2 reads SYGVKD. The CDR3 is made up of 18 amino acids. In nucleotides, the CDR3 is TGTGCCATCAGTGAGAGTCTGAGGCTAGCGGGAGTAAACAATGAGCAGTTCTTC. Amino acids: CAISESLRLAGVNNEQFF.

This clonotype was counted ten times or more. The CDR3 nucleotides are TGTGCCAGCAGGGACGGGCAGCTTAATCAGCCCCAGCATTTT. It codes for CASRDGQLNQPQHF. V and J are TRBV28 and TRBJ1-5; D is unclear. The CDR3 has 14 amino acids. Between the trimmed V and J ends, which lost 6 bases and 4 bases, there was a span of 13 bases. Germline loops: CDR1 MDHEN, CDR2 SYDVKM. Combining the CDR3 with reference TRBV28 and TRBJ1-5 gives the whole variable domain DVKVTQSSRYLVKRTGEKVFLECVQDMDHENMFWYRQDPGLGLRLIYFSYDVKMKEKGDIPEGYSVSREKKERFSLILESASTNQTSMYLCASRDGQLNQPQHFGDGTRLSIL.

This clonotype was seen many times. This chain joins TRBV6-6 and TRBJ2-7; D is uncertain. V lost 0 bases and J 2 bases, leaving 11 bases between the germline ends. Germline-derived CDR1 and CDR2 are MNHNY and SVGAGI (reference sequence). The CDR3 contains 15 residues. The CDR3 DNA reads as TGTGCCAGCAGTTACTCCTCCTCGCCAGCCTACGAGCAGTACTTC. It translates to CASSYSSSPAYEQYF.

This clonotype was observed at least ten times. The chain has TRBV5-6 and TRBJ1-1; a possible D gene is TRBD1 (5 bases). Looked up from germline, CDR1 is SGHDT and CDR2 is YYEEEE. The CDR3 loop spans 12 amino acids. Trimming took 1 base from V and 8 from J, leaving 9 bases between them. The CDR3 spells CASSLFNREAFF. CDR3 nucleotide sequence: TGTGCCAGCAGCTTGTTCAACAGGGAAGCTTTCTTT.

This clonotype was detected ten times or more. The gene calls are TRBV7-9 and TRBJ1-1, with 7 bases that match TRBD1. This CDR3 has 14 amino acids. CDR1 is SEHNR, CDR2 FQNEAQ, per germline (reference sequence). V lost 7 bases to trimming and J lost 4 bases; unmatched junction nucleotides: 9. The CDR3 DNA is TGTGCCAGCACCGTAACAGGGGTGGGCACTGAAGCTTTCTTT. This codes for CASTVTGVGTEAFF. Full variable domain (missing parts from reference TRBV7-9 and TRBJ1-1): DTGVSQNPRHKITKRGQNVTFRCDPISEHNRLYWYRQTLGQGPEFLTYFQNEAQLEKSRLLSDRFSAERPKGSFSTLEIQRTEQGDSAMYLCASTVTGVGTEAFFGQGTRLTVV.

This clonotype was detected many times. The chain recombines TRBV9 with TRBJ1-2; no clear D gene. Looked up from germline, CDR1 is SGDLS and CDR2 is YYNGEE. This CDR3 has 13 amino acids. Trimming took 0 bases from V and 1 from J, leaving 4 bases between them. The CDR3 here is CASSVGSNYGYTF. CDR3 DNA sequence: TGTGCCAGCAGCGTAGGGAGTAACTATGGCTACACCTTC.

The chain has TRBV20-1 and TRBJ2-2; no firm D call. The CDR3 totals 13 residues. V lost 5 bases, J lost 1 base, and 8 bases lay in between. The V gene's germline CDR1 is DFQATT and CDR2 SNEGSKA (reference sequence). CDR3 loop: CSARKGNTGELFF. The CDR3 bases are TGCAGTGCTCGGAAGGGGAACACCGGGGAGCTGTTTTTT.

The sample holds many counts of this clonotype. In DNA form, the CDR3 reads TGTGCCTGGAGCGGCAACTACGAGCAGTACTTC. It yields the protein CAWSGNYEQYF. The chain carries TRBV30 and TRBJ2-7; the D is unclear. Germline values: CDR1 GTSNPN, CDR2 SVGIG (reference sequence). Trimming stripped 3 bases from V and 3 bases from J, with 6 bases between. The length of the CDR3 is 11 residues. Supplemented by reference TRBV30 and TRBJ2-7, the full variable domain reads SQTIHQWPATLVQPVGSPLSLECTVEGTSNPNLYWYRQAAGRGLQLLFYSVGIGQISSEVPQNLSASRPQDRQFILSSKKLLLSDSGFYLCAWSGNYEQYFGPGTRLTVT.

The sample holds a few counts of this clonotype. The rearrangement uses TRBV5-1 and TRBJ2-1; TRBD1 aligns across 10 bases. The length of the CDR3 is 19 residues. J gave up 7 bases and V 2 bases, and 18 bases lay outside the gene matches. Germline loops: CDR1 SGHRS, CDR2 YFSETQ. The CDR3 nucleotides read TGCGCCAGCAGCTTAGCGGTGGTGACAGGGGGCATTTTTGTGAATGAGCAGTTCTTC. Encoded protein: CASSLAVVTGGIFVNEQFF.

This clonotype was seen at least ten times. V and J are TRBV12-3 or TRBV12-4 and TRBJ2-5; D could derive from TRBD1 or TRBD2 (6 bases each). This CDR3 contains 15 residues. Between the trimmed V and J ends, which lost 6 bases and 1 base, there was a span of 15 bases. CDR3 nucleotide sequence: TGTGCCAGCAGCCCCTTAGGGGGGCTCCAAGAGACCCAGTACTTC. This codes for CASSPLGGLQETQYF.

In this sample, this clonotype turned up many times. The V and J genes are TRBV29-1 and TRBJ2-2; 8 bases agree with TRBD1. CDR3 length equals 13 residues. The ends lost 5 bases at V and 4 bases at J; junction bases unmatched: 3. Germline V lookup: CDR1 SQVTM, CDR2 ANQGSEA. The CDR3 loop reads CSVQGARTGELFF. In nucleotides, the CDR3 is TGCAGCGTTCAGGGGGCTCGCACCGGGGAGCTGTTTTTT.

This clonotype was observed many times. The J gene is TRBJ2-7, the V gene TRBV6-1; unclear D gene. Germline V gives CDR1 MNHNS, CDR2 SASEGT. The length of the CDR3 is 16 residues. Deletions cut 6 bases from V and 3 bases from J, with 21 bases between. The CDR3 is CASRRIRDQRIYEQYF. The CDR3 nucleotides read TGTGCCAGCAGAAGGATACGAGACCAGAGAATCTACGAGCAGTACTTC.

This clonotype was found many times. The chain has TRBV28 and TRBJ2-7; D is unclear. The V end lost 7 bases, the J end lost 7 bases, and 17 bases lay between the germline ends. The CDR3 totals 13 residues. The germline V gene has CDR1 MDHEN and CDR2 SYDVKM. The CDR3 coding sequence is TGTGCCAGCAACCCCTCCCCCGATGGAGAGCAGTACTTC. As protein: CASNPSPDGEQYF.

This clonotype was detected only a few times. The J gene is TRBJ2-3, the V gene TRBV10-3; tentative D call: TRBD1 (6 bases). Looked up from germline, CDR1 is ENHRY and CDR2 is SYGVKD. The CDR3 loop spans 15 amino acids. Trimming removed 6 bases at V and 4 bases at J, with 17 bases between. CDR3: CAIRAGQLGSDTQYF. As DNA, the CDR3 is TGTGCCATCAGGGCCGGACAGCTAGGTTCAGATACGCAGTATTTT.

This clonotype was picked up many times. This chain links TRBV10-3 with TRBJ2-1, with no clear D. V was shortened by 6 bases and J by 4 bases, with 10 bases between the two germline ends. Germline CDR1 ENHRY, CDR2 SYGVKD. The CDR3 has 13 amino acids. The CDR3: CAIRDPNYNEQFF. Written as DNA, the CDR3 is TGTGCCATCAGGGACCCAAATTACAATGAGCAGTTCTTC.

The chain combines TRBV12-3 or TRBV12-4 with TRBJ2-1; 7 positions agree with TRBD1. J lost 4 bases, V lost 8 bases, and 11 bases had no gene match. This CDR3 is 15 amino acids long. CDR3 sequence (DNA): TGTGCCAGCTCAGACAGGGATACCCTATACAATGAGCAGTTCTTC. Its translation is CASSDRDTLYNEQFF.

This clonotype has at least ten counts. The CDR3 sequence is CASSIGGFNSPLHF. The CDR3 nucleotides read TGTGCCAGCAGTATCGGAGGATTTAATTCACCCCTCCACTTT. V is TRBV5-6 and J is TRBJ1-6; D not certain. V was clipped by 5 bases and J by 6 bases, with 12 bases between them. The CDR3 spans 14 residues. The germline CDR1 and CDR2 sequences are SGHDT and YYEEEE. The whole variable domain, filled in from reference TRBV5-6 and TRBJ1-6, reads DAGVTQSPTHLIKTRGQQVTLRCSPKSGHDTVSWYQQALGQGPQFIFQYYEEEERQRGNFPDRFSGHQFPNYSSELNVNALLLGDSALYLCASSIGGFNSPLHFGNGTRLTVT.

This clonotype came up a few times. The J gene is TRBJ1-2, the V gene TRBV4-1; no clear D. The ends were cut back, 0 bases at V and 1 base at J, with 15 bases in the middle. CDR3 length equals 17 residues. Germline loops: CDR1 MGHRA, CDR2 YSYEKL. The CDR3 sequence is CASSQEGRHSFNYGYTF. The CDR3, as DNA: TGCGCCAGCAGCCAAGAAGGACGACATTCCTTTAACTATGGCTACACCTTC.

This clonotype was detected a few times. One end of the junction is discordant with germline, which a read error may explain. The chain uses TRBV19 and TRBJ2-1; 10 bases agree with TRBD2. The CDR3 spans 15 residues. Per germline, CDR1 LNHDA and CDR2 SQIVND (reference sequence). Here the CDR3 reads CASSLAGGDYDEQFF. The CDR3 nucleotides read TGTGCCAGTAGCTTAGCGGGGGGCGACTACGATGAGCAGTTCTTC.